These 17 T cell receptor beta chains were all obtained from the same sample, sequenced in a study of graft-versus-host responses after intestinal transplantation. Which antigens these TCRs recognize remains unknown. Profiled with immunoSEQ multiplex PCR; TCRdb holds only in-frame clones, not every one. Among about 73,000 clones listed, about 90% were seen once. This material consisted of unstimulated CD8+ T cells sorted from spleen or lymph node cells, taken before transplant. The source is a human donor who was the organ donor for an intestinal transplant.

The rearrangement links TRBV15 to TRBJ2-1, with unresolved D. Germline CDR1 and CDR2: LNHNV and YYDKDF (reference sequence). Trimming removed 0 bases at V and 4 bases at J, with 13 bases between. The CDR3 has 16 residues. CDR3 bases: TGTGCCACCAGCAGAGATTATTCAGGTGTGTACAATGAGCAGTTCTTC. Translation gives CATSRDYSGVYNEQFF. Filled out from reference TRBV15 and TRBJ2-1, the complete variable domain reads DAMVIQNPRYQVTQFGKPVTLSCSQTLNHNVMYWYQQKSSQAPKLLFHYYDKDFNNEADTPDNFQSRRPNTSFCFLDIRSPGLGDTAMYLCATSRDYSGVYNEQFFGPGTRLTVL.

The chain joins TRBV5-1 to TRBJ2-3, with 7 bases aligning to TRBD2. Germline loops: CDR1 SGHRS, CDR2 YFSETQ. The junction had 11 bases not matched to a gene; V was cut back by 7 bases and J by 3 bases. CDR3 length: 15 amino acids. As DNA, the CDR3 is TGCGCCAGCGCCTACGAGCGGGGTTATACAGATACGCAGTATTTT. This gives the protein CASAYERGYTDTQYF.

The chain carries TRBV29-1 and TRBJ2-1; D might be TRBD2 (5 bases). The CDR3 sequence is 13 residues long. V was trimmed by 7 bases and J by 4 bases, leaving 14 bases between them. Germline V gene data show CDR1 as SQVTM and CDR2 as ANQGSEA. CDR3 residues: CSGNPGSYNEQFF. The DNA of the CDR3 is TGCAGCGGTAATCCGGGATCTTACAATGAGCAGTTCTTC.

The gene calls are TRBV5-4 and TRBJ1-4; D remains unclear. The V end lost 0 bases, the J end lost 2 bases, and 5 bases lay between the germline ends. Germline CDR1 SGHNT, CDR2 YYREEE (reference sequence). The CDR3 has 14 amino acids. This CDR3 is CASSLAGTNEKLFF. The CDR3 region has the DNA TGTGCCAGCAGCTTGGCAGGCACTAATGAAAAACTGTTTTTT. The whole variable domain, filled in from reference TRBV5-4 and TRBJ1-4, reads ETGVTQSPTHLIKTRGQQVTLRCSSQSGHNTVSWYQQALGQGPQFIFQYYREEENGRGNFPPRFSGLQFPNYSSELNVNALELDDSALYLCASSLAGTNEKLFFGSGTQLSVL.

This clone was found once. This chain joins TRBV25-1 and TRBJ2-1; D unclear. Trimming pared 5 bases from V and 8 bases from J, leaving 4 bases between. CDR1 and CDR2 (germline): MGHDK, SYGVNS. The CDR3 sequence is 10 residues long. The chain's CDR3 is CASSTDEQFF. CDR3 coding DNA: TGTGCCAGCAGTACGGATGAGCAGTTCTTC.

The rearrangement joins TRBV9 to TRBJ2-2, with D perhaps matching TRBD1 (5 bases). CDR1 SGDLS and CDR2 YYNGEE come from the germline V gene. CDR3 length equals 17 residues. The V and J ends lost 1 base and 0 bases respectively, with 13 bases between them. CDR3 protein: CASSVPSKGTNTGELFF. For the CDR3, the DNA is TGTGCCAGCAGCGTACCAAGTAAGGGGACGAACACCGGGGAGCTGTTTTTT. Combining the CDR3 with reference TRBV9 and TRBJ2-2 gives the whole variable domain DSGVTQTPKHLITATGQRVTLRCSPRSGDLSVYWYQQSLDQGLQFLIQYYNGEERAKGNILERFSAQQFPDLHSELNLSSLELGDSALYFCASSVPSKGTNTGELFFGEGSRLTVL.

The chain has TRBV29-1 and TRBJ1-3; D is perhaps TRBD1 (6 bases). The V and J ends lost 7 bases and 0 bases respectively, with 13 bases between them. Looked up from germline, CDR1 is SQVTM and CDR2 is ANQGSEA. This CDR3 is 14 amino acids long. CDR3 sequence reads: CSAGWGPSGNTIYF. The CDR3, as DNA: TGCAGCGCCGGGTGGGGGCCCTCTGGAAACACCATATATTTT.

This clone was seen a single time. The chain uses TRBV2 and TRBJ2-1; 8 bases agree with TRBD2. After removal of 2 bases from V and 7 bases from J, the junction contained 7 bases not matched to a gene. The germline V gene has CDR1 SNHLY and CDR2 FYNNEI. The CDR3 has 15 residues. CDR3: CASSEPGGRGNEQFF. The CDR3 DNA reads as TGTGCCAGCAGTGAACCGGGGGGGCGGGGGAATGAGCAGTTCTTC. The full variable domain, its missing parts supplied by reference TRBV2 and TRBJ2-1, is EPEVTQTPSHQVTQMGQEVILRCVPISNHLYFYWYRQILGQKVEFLVSFYNNEISEKSEIFDDQFSVERPDGSNFTLKIRSTKLEDSAMYFCASSEPGGRGNEQFFGPGTRLTVL.

The CDR3 protein is CASEASGYYNEQFF. CDR3 nucleotides: TGCGCCAGCGAAGCTAGCGGGTATTACAATGAGCAGTTCTTC. This chain uses TRBV5-1 with TRBJ2-1; 8 bases map to TRBD2. J was trimmed by 4 bases and V by 7 bases; bases with no gene match: 7. CDR1 and CDR2 (germline): SGHRS, YFSETQ. This CDR3 has 14 residues.

V and J are TRBV28 and TRBJ2-1; D gene ambiguous. Trimming cost V 7 bases and J 0 bases, with 13 bases left between them. The length of the CDR3 is 15 residues. Germline V CDR1 and CDR2: MDHEN, SYDVKM. The CDR3 nucleotides are TGTGCCAGCACCCTCGACATAAGCTCCTACAATGAGCAGTTCTTC. Protein product: CASTLDISSYNEQFF.

This chain uses TRBV5-4 with TRBJ1-2; D not certain. This CDR3 spans 11 amino acids. The V and J ends lost 6 bases and 6 bases respectively, with 9 bases between them. Germline loops: CDR1 SGHNT, CDR2 YYREEE (reference sequence). The CDR3 coding sequence is TGTGCCAGCACCGGCGGGGATGGCTACACCTTC. It specifies CASTGGDGYTF. The full variable domain, its missing parts supplied by reference TRBV5-4 and TRBJ1-2, is ETGVTQSPTHLIKTRGQQVTLRCSSQSGHNTVSWYQQALGQGPQFIFQYYREEENGRGNFPPRFSGLQFPNYSSELNVNALELDDSALYLCASTGGDGYTFGSGTRLTVV.

This chain joins TRBV6-4 and TRBJ2-3, with 8 bases lining up with TRBD2. Looked up from germline, CDR1 is MRHNA and CDR2 is SNTAGT. The junction had 5 bases not matched to a gene; V was cut back by 0 bases and J by 6 bases. The CDR3 is 15 amino acids. The CDR3 DNA follows: TGTGCCAGCAGTGACTCGGGACTAGGAGGGGATACGCAGTATTTT. This encodes CASSDSGLGGDTQYF.

This chain uses TRBV7-6 with TRBJ1-4; 10 nucleotides match TRBD1. V lost 3 bases, J lost 0 bases, and 13 bases stayed unmatched. The CDR3 length is 20 residues. Germline V CDR1 and CDR2: SGHVS, FNYEAQ. CDR3 region: CASSFVDRTGGLSTNEKLFF. DNA of the CDR3: TGTGCCAGCAGCTTTGTTGATCGGACAGGGGGTCTATCAACTAATGAAAAACTGTTTTTT.

The rearrangement links TRBV5-6 to TRBJ1-5; D is unclear. CDR3 size: 15 residues. Germline values: CDR1 SGHDT, CDR2 YYEEEE. V shed 2 bases and J shed 3 bases, with 12 bases lying between them. In DNA form, the CDR3 reads TGTGCCAGCAGCTTAAGGGAGAACATCAATCAGCCCCAGCATTTT. Translating gives CASSLRENINQPQHF.

This rearrangement joins TRBV6-5 to TRBJ1-2; D possibly corresponds to TRBD1 (6 bases). The V and J ends lost 2 bases and 2 bases respectively, with 9 bases between them. CDR3 length equals 14 residues. Germline V gives CDR1 MNHEY, CDR2 SVGAGI. The CDR3 spells CASSYTDRNYGYTF. CDR3 DNA: TGTGCCAGCAGTTACACAGACAGGAACTATGGCTACACCTTC.

The chain uses TRBV12-5 and TRBJ2-5, with TRBD2 matching 13 bases. The CDR3 is made up of 17 amino acids. The V and J ends lost 5 bases and 2 bases, in that order; junction bases with no gene match: 8. Looked up from germline, CDR1 is LGHNT and CDR2 is FRNRAP. The CDR3 region has the DNA TGTGCTAGTGGTCTTGGACTAGCGGGGGACCAACAAGAGACCCAGTACTTC. Residues: CASGLGLAGDQQETQYF.

V is TRBV7-8 and J is TRBJ1-1, with TRBD1 matching 9 bases. J gave up 5 bases and V 4 bases, and 11 bases lay outside the gene matches. CDR3 length equals 16 residues. Per the germline V gene, CDR1 is SGHVS and CDR2 is FQNEAQ. CDR3 DNA: TGTGCCAGCAGCTCCCTACTCGGACAGGGGTGGACTGAAGCTTTCTTT. This encodes CASSSLLGQGWTEAFF.